Listed below are T cell receptor beta chains from one sample, sequenced in a study of blood T cell repertoires in COVID-19. Clones were sequenced by immunoSEQ multiplex PCR, and TCRdb holds only the in-frame ones, with some missing. Found here are about 160,000 clones, roughly 83% of them singletons; the top ten hold less than 3.5%. The sample comprised peripheral blood. These receptors came from a woman aged 55-75 years with acute or convalescent COVID-19. The CDR3 runs from the conserved cysteine through the conserved F or W. A D gene is named only where the DNA matches it firmly. The size field is filled for only some rows; it gives once, few, many or a size class.

-	TRBV7-9	-	12	TRBJ1-1	CASSFGGAEAFF	TGTGCCAGCAGCTTTGGGGGGGCTGAAGCTTTCTTT
TRBD1	TRBV28	-	19	TRBJ2-2	CASSRQGQGRTSNTGELFF	TGTGCCAGCAGTAGACAGGGGCAGGGGCGGACTTCGAACACCGGGGAGCTGTTTTTT
-	TRBV27	-	13	TRBJ1-2	CASRRGANYGYTF	TGTGCCAGCAGGCGGGGGGCTAACTATGGCTACACCTTC
TRBD2	TRBV15	-	15	TRBJ2-7	CATSRDASGGNEQYF	TGTGCCACCAGCAGAGATGCCAGCGGGGGGAACGAGCAGTACTTC
TRBD1	TRBV5-1	few	17	TRBJ1-6	CASSRQGARSYNSPLHF	TGCGCCAGCTCGAGACAGGGGGCAAGGTCCTATAATTCACCCCTCCACTTT
-	TRBV5-6	-	14	TRBJ2-5	CASSSFGPQETQYF	TGTGCCAGCAGCTCCTTCGGTCCCCAAGAGACCCAGTACTTC
-	TRBV5-1	-	15	TRBJ2-3	CASSVTGLRTDTQYF	TGCGCCAGCAGCGTAACGGGACTGCGCACAGATACGCAGTATTTT
-	TRBV3-1/TRBV3-2	few	15	TRBJ2-2	CASSQRGANTGELFF	TGTGCCAGCAGCCAACGGGGGGCAAACACCGGGGAGCTGTTTTTT
-	TRBV28	-	12	TRBJ1-3	CASSYQGNTIYF	TGTGCCAGCAGTTATCAGGGAAACACCATATATTTT
TRBD2	TRBV4-3	-	19	TRBJ2-7	CASSQSTTSGGSPLNEQYF	TGCGCCAGCAGCCAAAGCACTACTAGCGGGGGTTCCCCCTTAAACGAGCAGTACTTC
TRBD1	TRBV7-8	-	14	TRBJ1-5	CASSFRQGGQPQHF	TGTGCCAGCAGCTTCCGACAGGGAGGTCAGCCCCAGCATTTT
-	TRBV5-1	-	12	TRBJ2-3	CASAPGTDTQYF	TGCGCCAGCGCCCCGGGGACAGATACGCAGTATTTT
-	TRBV3-1/TRBV3-2	once	17	TRBJ2-5	CASSQLFPSFGEETQYF	TGTGCCAGCAGCCAACTTTTCCCTTCGTTCGGGGAAGAGACCCAGTACTTC
-	TRBV5-8	-	14	TRBJ1-3	CASSLPFSGNTIYF	TGTGCCAGCAGCTTGCCCTTCTCTGGAAACACCATATATTTT